This T cell receptor beta chain was recorded in a study of neurological immune-mediated disorders. This CDR3 comprises 12 residues. With 4 bases removed from V and 0 bases from J, the gap between germline ends came to 3 bases. Findings and limits, study-wide: HTLV-1-associated myelopathy had the most TCR clonal expansion, while multiple sclerosis had the least, a level that fell below healthy controls. Across subjects, no CDR3 amino acid sequence appeared in expanded clones of more than one subject, a finding that suggested private repertoires in all groups.

The unsorted libraries were made from 2 million PBMCs kept at -80 C. 5'RACE with 10-nucleotide random UMIs produced the cDNA. MiXCR, run by TCRdb on the 5' RACE reads, gives a single entry per CDR3 protein. The data hold 32,000 or so distinct CDR3 sequences, with 12% observed a single time. This clonotype has ten or more counts. The antigen is unknown. This chain connects TRBV12-3 or TRBV12-4 to TRBJ2-5; D not certain. This clonotype originated in a woman in her sixties or seventies in good health. What was sequenced was PBMCs. The CDR3 DNA reads as TGTGCCAGCAGTTCATACCAAGAGACCCAGTACTTC. This encodes CASSSYQETQYF.